This TCR beta chain was documented in a study of cytomegalovirus exposure and HLA in healthy donors. Points on this clone: Its target is not known.

Overall study results and limits: The tendency of first-cohort TCR clusters to co-occur in the 100 to 150 validation repertoires emerged from a later analysis.

Assay: immunoSEQ multiplex PCR; the TCRdb copy retains only in-frame clones and omits some. The sample shows under 150,000 clones, approximately 86% of them seen only once. Germline assignment: CDR1 MNHEY and CDR2 SVGAGI. This CDR3 is 11 amino acids long. V dropped 7 bases and J dropped 10 bases, with 13 bases sitting between them. The sample taken for sequencing was PBMCs. The origin of this receptor is a man aged 18 to 35 in good health and CMV-seropositive. The genes are TRBV6-5 and TRBJ1-1; tentatively, D is TRBD1 (6 bases). CDR3 coding DNA: TGTGCCAGCACCAACAGGGTGGCAGCTTTCTTT. It codes for CASTNRVAAFF.